This T cell receptor (beta chain) originates from a study of long-term antiretroviral therapy in people with HIV. Runs used v3.0 of the immunoSEQ assay and were done at survey level. The data were produced by immunoSEQ multiplex PCR, yet TCRdb's version contains in-frame clones alone and is incomplete. In the table there are about 12,000 clones, over 80% of which are singletons. Per germline, CDR1 MNHEY and CDR2 SVGAGI. The CDR3 is 14 residues long. V dropped 6 bases and J dropped 2 bases, with 14 bases sitting between them. Cryopreserved PBMC numbered about 0.9-11 million per sample before DNA extraction.

The genes are TRBV6-5 and TRBJ2-7; D remains ambiguous. This TCR was recovered from a man aged 50 to 59 with HIV. Sequencing used unsorted PBMCs, obtained just over 8 years after starting antiretroviral therapy. The CDR3 DNA is TGTGCCAGCAGAACCAGTACACGGCCCTACGAGCAGTACTTC. Translated: CASRTSTRPYEQYF.